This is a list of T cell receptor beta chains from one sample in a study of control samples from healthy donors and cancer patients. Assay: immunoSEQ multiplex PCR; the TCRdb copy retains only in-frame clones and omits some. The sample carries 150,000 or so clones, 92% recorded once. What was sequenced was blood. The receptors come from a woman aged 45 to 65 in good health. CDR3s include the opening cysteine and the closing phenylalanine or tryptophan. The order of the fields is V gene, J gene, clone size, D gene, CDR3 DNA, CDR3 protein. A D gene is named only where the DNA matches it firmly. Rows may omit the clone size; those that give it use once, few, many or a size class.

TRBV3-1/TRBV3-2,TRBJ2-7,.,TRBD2,TGTGCCAGCAGCCCAGCGGGAGTGCTTCGCGAGCAGTACTTC,CASSPAGVLREQYF
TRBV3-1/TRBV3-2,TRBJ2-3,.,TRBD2,TGTGCCAGCAGCCAAGGTCCTAGCGGGAGAGTGACAGATACGCAGTATTTT,CASSQGPSGRVTDTQYF
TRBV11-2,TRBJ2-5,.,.,TGTGCCAGCAGCTTAGACGACCTAGCGGTAGGGGGGGAGACCCAGTACTTC,CASSLDDLAVGGETQYF
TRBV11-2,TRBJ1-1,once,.,TGTGCCAGCAGCTTCGACACCAACACTGAAGCTTTCTTT,CASSFDTNTEAFF
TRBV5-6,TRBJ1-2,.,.,TGTGCCAGCAGCTTGTGGGGGGTAGAGAAGAATGGCTACACCTTC,CASSLWGVEKNGYTF
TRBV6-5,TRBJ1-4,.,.,TGTGCCAGCACCTCCCTTGCGGCTAATGAAAAACTGTTTTTT,CASTSLAANEKLFF
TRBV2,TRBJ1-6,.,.,TGTGCCACCCGAAGGGCCGAGCAGCTGTATAATTCACCCCTCCACTTT,CATRRAEQLYNSPLHF
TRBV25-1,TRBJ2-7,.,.,TGTGCCAGCAGTACCCCCCTCTCCTACGAGCAGTACTTC,CASSTPLSYEQYF
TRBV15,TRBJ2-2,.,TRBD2,TGTGCCACCAGCAGCGATAATCTAGCGGTGCATTTTAACACCGGGGAGCTGTTTTTT,CATSSDNLAVHFNTGELFF
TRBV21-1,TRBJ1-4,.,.,TGTGCCAGCGGGACTATCAATGAAAAACTGTTTTTT,CASGTINEKLFF
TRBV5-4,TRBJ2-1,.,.,TGTGCCAGCAGCCCTCGGACATTTGACAATGAGCAGTTCTTC,CASSPRTFDNEQFF
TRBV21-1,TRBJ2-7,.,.,TGTGCCAGCAGCAAAGACAGGGCAGGCCCCTACGAGCAGTACTTC,CASSKDRAGPYEQYF
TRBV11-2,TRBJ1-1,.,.,TGTGCCAGCAGTGTACGAAGACAGACCATGAACACTGAAGCTTTCTTT,CASSVRRQTMNTEAFF
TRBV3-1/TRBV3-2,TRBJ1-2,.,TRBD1,TGTGCCAGCAGCCAACGTCTCAGGGGGGAATATGGCTACACCTTC,CASSQRLRGEYGYTF
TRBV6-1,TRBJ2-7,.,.,TGTGCCAGCAGTGAAGTAGGGTATCTCGAGCAGTACTTC,CASSEVGYLEQYF
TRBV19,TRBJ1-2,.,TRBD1,TGTGCCAGTAGTGAGGACAGGGGAGCTGCGTATGGCTACACCTTC,CASSEDRGAAYGYTF
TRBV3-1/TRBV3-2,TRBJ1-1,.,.,TGTGCCAGCAGCCGTACAGGGACGTGGAACACTGAAGCTTTCTTT,CASSRTGTWNTEAFF
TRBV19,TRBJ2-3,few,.,TGTGCCAGTCGTAAGGGGCCTCTGGATACGCAGTATTTT,CASRKGPLDTQYF
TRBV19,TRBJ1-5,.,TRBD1,TGTGCCAGTAGTACGGGCAGGGGGCATCAGCCCCAGCATTTT,CASSTGRGHQPQHF
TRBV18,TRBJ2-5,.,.,TGTGCCAGCTCACCACCAGATGGAGAGACCCAGTACTTC,CASSPPDGETQYF
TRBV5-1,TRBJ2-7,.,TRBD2,TGCGCCAGCAGAGAAGCGGGAGGGCCCAACGAGCAGTACTTC,CASREAGGPNEQYF
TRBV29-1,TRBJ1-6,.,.,TGCAGCGTTCGCTGGGCCTCGAATTCACCCCTCCACTTT,CSVRWASNSPLHF